These 21 T cell receptor beta chains came from one sample sequenced in a study of T cell changes during pregnancy in multiple sclerosis. Sequencing was performed with immunoSEQ multiplex PCR; in TCRdb, only in-frame clones are kept and a portion is missing. The repertoire holds 70,000 to 75,000 clones, 85% to 95% seen once, with about 2.2% in the top ten. Sequenced here: peripheral blood, sampled before pregnancy. The source is a female donor with multiple sclerosis, enrolled in a pregnancy study.

V is TRBV7-9 and J is TRBJ2-2; 8 bases fit TRBD2. This CDR3 has 15 amino acids. V was pared by 5 bases and J by 4 bases, with 6 bases of the junction left unmatched. Germline loops: CDR1 SEHNR, CDR2 FQNEAQ (reference sequence). CDR3 bases: TGTGCCAGCAGCGCAAGCGGGAGTGTCACCGGGGAGCTGTTTTTT. This encodes CASSASGSVTGELFF.

DNA of the CDR3: TGTGCCAGCAGCGTAGGAGCGGAGTCCTACGAGCAGTACTTC. It codes for CASSVGAESYEQYF. This rearrangement joins TRBV9 to TRBJ2-7; the D gene is possibly TRBD2 (5 bases). Trimming stripped 0 bases from V and 1 base from J, with 8 bases between. The germline CDR1 and CDR2 sequences are SGDLS and YYNGEE. The CDR3 spans 14 residues.

The genes are TRBV2 and TRBJ2-2; 7 bases agree with TRBD2. J lost 0 bases, V lost 7 bases, and 8 bases had no gene match. CDR1 is SNHLY and CDR2 is FYNNEI in the germline V gene. There are 16 residues in the CDR3. The CDR3 sequence: CASTEVGGANTGELFF. The DNA for the CDR3 is TGTGCCAGCACAGAGGTGGGGGGGGCGAACACCGGGGAGCTGTTTTTT.

The chain is built from TRBV11-3 and TRBJ2-1, with 13 bases that match TRBD2. CDR3 size: 17 residues. CDR1 and CDR2 from the germline V gene are SGHNT and YENEEA. Trimming took 5 bases from V and 2 from J; bases not matched to a gene: 6. Here the CDR3 DNA reads TGTGCCAGCAGCCCACGGGGACTAGCGGGACCCTACAATGAGCAGTTCTTC. Encoded protein: CASSPRGLAGPYNEQFF.

The rearrangement uses TRBV15 and TRBJ2-7, with a weak D call TRBD1 (6 bases). The CDR3 length is 16 residues. The germline V and J ends were trimmed by 3 bases and 5 bases, with 20 bases remaining between them. CDR1 is LNHNV, CDR2 YYDKDF, per germline (reference sequence). CDR3 sequence: CATSRGVGGRVHEQYF. Here the CDR3 DNA reads TGTGCCACCAGCAGGGGGGTAGGGGGTAGGGTCCACGAGCAGTACTTC. Filled out from reference TRBV15 and TRBJ2-7, the complete variable domain reads DAMVIQNPRYQVTQFGKPVTLSCSQTLNHNVMYWYQQKSSQAPKLLFHYYDKDFNNEADTPDNFQSRRPNTSFCFLDIRSPGLGDTAMYLCATSRGVGGRVHEQYFGPGTRLTVT.

The V and J genes are TRBV15 and TRBJ2-3, with 8 bases that match TRBD1. Germline-derived CDR1 and CDR2 are LNHNV and YYDKDF (reference sequence). V was pared by 5 bases and J by 8 bases, with 12 bases of the junction left unmatched. The length of the CDR3 is 15 residues. The CDR3 bases are TGTGCCACCAGCGAAACCCGGGACAGGACAAGTACGCAGTATTTT. Translating it yields CATSETRDRTSTQYF. Based on the CDR3 plus reference TRBV15 and TRBJ2-3, the full variable domain is DAMVIQNPRYQVTQFGKPVTLSCSQTLNHNVMYWYQQKSSQAPKLLFHYYDKDFNNEADTPDNFQSRRPNTSFCFLDIRSPGLGDTAMYLCATSETRDRTSTQYFGPGTRLTVL.

This chain uses TRBV5-1 with TRBJ2-7; D unresolved. The CDR3 is 12 residues long. Between the trimmed V and J ends, which lost 0 bases and 3 bases, there was a span of 4 bases. Germline V lookup: CDR1 SGHRS, CDR2 YFSETQ. DNA of the CDR3: TGCGCCAGCAGCTTGGGCTACTACGAGCAGTACTTC. Translation gives CASSLGYYEQYF.

The chain uses TRBV13 and TRBJ1-2; D gene unclear. Per the germline V gene, CDR1 is PRHDT and CDR2 is FYEKMQ (reference sequence). Between the trimmed V and J ends, which lost 5 bases and 4 bases, there was a span of 14 bases. The CDR3 totals 14 residues. DNA for the CDR3: TGTGCCAGCAGCCCAGAGGGCCAGTTCTATGGCTACACCTTC. Translating gives CASSPEGQFYGYTF.

This chain uses TRBV7-2 with TRBJ1-1, with 8 positions matching TRBD1. Germline V gene lookup returns CDR1 SGHTA and CDR2 FQGNSA. V gave up 6 bases and J gave up 4 bases; unmatched junction bases: 7. The CDR3 has 14 amino acids. CDR3: CASRTTGGGTEAFF. As DNA, the CDR3 is TGTGCCAGCAGGACCACAGGGGGGGGCACTGAAGCTTTCTTT.

The chain links TRBV5-6 to TRBJ2-7, with D tentatively TRBD2 (5 bases). The CDR3 totals 13 residues. CDR1 and CDR2 from the germline V gene are SGHDT and YYEEEE. Trimming shortened V by 1 base and J by 11 bases, and 16 bases separated the two germline ends. Here the CDR3 DNA reads TGTGCCAGCAGCTTGCGGCCTAACCCGGAGGAGTACTTC. Translated: CASSLRPNPEEYF.

The chain joins TRBV2 to TRBJ2-3; 13 bases are shared with TRBD2. Germline V CDR1 and CDR2: SNHLY, FYNNEI. V shed 6 bases and J 0 bases; nucleotides not matched to a gene: 6. The CDR3 runs to 17 residues. The CDR3 DNA reads as TGTGCCAGCAGGGTTGGGACTAGCGGGGTCAGCACAGATACGCAGTATTTT. It is translated as CASRVGTSGVSTDTQYF.

This chain uses TRBV9 with TRBJ2-1, with D uncertain. Trimming took 3 bases from V and 7 from J, leaving 11 bases between them. This CDR3 spans 13 amino acids. Per germline, CDR1 SGDLS and CDR2 YYNGEE. In nucleotides, the CDR3 is TGTGCCAGCAGCGAGGTAGCCTGGAATGAGCAGTTCTTC. It specifies CASSEVAWNEQFF.

This chain uses TRBV19 with TRBJ2-1; 8 bases match TRBD2. Germline values: CDR1 LNHDA, CDR2 SQIVND (reference sequence). This CDR3 region has 14 residues. The J segment lost 9 bases and the V segment lost 1 base, leaving 5 bases of the junction unmatched. The CDR3 nucleotides read TGTGCCAGTAGTATAGGAGCGGGAGCAGGTGAGCAGTTCTTC. This codes for CASSIGAGAGEQFF.

The chain couples TRBV14 to TRBJ2-4; a weak D match, TRBD2 (5 bases). From germline, CDR1 is SGHDN and CDR2 FVKESK. V lost 0 bases and J 14 bases, leaving 14 bases between the germline ends. There are 13 residues in the CDR3. The CDR3 DNA follows: TGTGCCAGCAGCCAAGATCGGCGGGTAGCAAAGTACTTC. It codes for CASSQDRRVAKYF.

The V and J genes are TRBV2 and TRBJ2-7, with D possibly being TRBD1 (6 bases). The V end was cut by 6 bases, the J end by 2 bases, with 17 bases between. The V gene's germline CDR1 is SNHLY and CDR2 FYNNEI. This CDR3 contains 15 residues. CDR3 DNA: TGTGCCAGCAGGGGGGCCGGGACCAAAACCTACGAGCAGTACTTC. It codes for CASRGAGTKTYEQYF.

V gene TRBV11-2 combines with J gene TRBJ2-5, with D hard to call. CDR1 and CDR2 (germline): SGHAT, FQNNGV. V lost 5 bases to trimming and J lost 5 bases, with 12 bases between them. The length of the CDR3 is 13 residues. The CDR3 spells CASSPNERETQYF. DNA for the CDR3: TGTGCCAGCAGCCCAAACGAGAGGGAGACCCAGTACTTC.

The rearrangement links TRBV7-8 to TRBJ2-2, with 12 bases identical to TRBD2. Germline V gives CDR1 SGHVS, CDR2 FQNEAQ. The V segment lost 5 bases and the J segment 7 bases; nucleotides outside the gene matches: 8. This CDR3 comprises 16 residues. The DNA for the CDR3 is TGTGCCAGCAGCCAGAGGCTAGCGGGAGGGAGCGGGGAGCTGTTTTTT. Amino acid sequence: CASSQRLAGGSGELFF.

This sequence joins TRBV7-9 and TRBJ2-1, with 8 bases identical to TRBD2. CDR1 and CDR2 (germline): SEHNR, FQNEAQ (reference sequence). The CDR3 totals 15 residues. J lost 6 bases, V lost 3 bases, and 7 bases had no gene match. This CDR3 reads CASSFDGLAPNEQFF. For the CDR3, the DNA is TGTGCCAGCAGCTTTGATGGACTAGCCCCCAATGAGCAGTTCTTC.

This rearrangement joins TRBV7-2 to TRBJ2-7; D may be TRBD2 (6 bases). V lost 0 bases, J lost 5 bases, and 17 bases lay in between. The CDR3 contains 16 residues. CDR1 is SGHTA and CDR2 is FQGNSA in the germline V gene. The DNA of the CDR3 is TGTGCCAGCAGCTTAGCTCTAGCGTCAAGGGTGCACGAGCAGTACTTC. It encodes CASSLALASRVHEQYF.

V is TRBV25-1 and J is TRBJ1-2; no clear D. Germline CDR1 and CDR2: MGHDK and SYGVNS. V lost 0 bases, J lost 2 bases, and 10 bases lay in between. CDR3 length equals 15 residues. CDR3 bases: TGTGCCAGCAGTGAATATCGTAGAGGGAACTATGGCTACACCTTC. Protein sequence: CASSEYRRGNYGYTF.

The count of this clone is one. V usage is TRBV29-1 and J usage is TRBJ2-3, with D possibly matching TRBD2 (5 bases). Germline V gene data show CDR1 as SQVTM and CDR2 as ANQGSEA. CDR3 length equals 13 residues. V was trimmed by 6 bases and J by 2 bases, leaving 12 bases between them. This chain's CDR3 is CSVGQRATDTQYF. DNA of the CDR3: TGCAGCGTAGGCCAGAGGGCCACAGATACGCAGTATTTT.